This T cell receptor (beta chain) stems from a study of blood T cell repertoires in COVID-19. Study information: The samples span acute and convalescent COVID-19 from the United States, Italy and Spain.

Authors' processing steps: Amplification from reference gene primers served as the basis for estimated nucleated cell counts. The repertoire was sequenced with immunoSEQ multiplex PCR; TCRdb's copy has only in-frame clones and lacks some. The V and J calls and the clone size are those of that table, but D and trimming were determined from the DNA. The table shows about 97,000 clones, with almost 80% occurring only once. The CDR3 runs to 16 residues. Trimming left V 2 bases short and J 5 bases short, with 19 bases between. The germline V gene encodes CDR1 SNHLY and CDR2 FYNNEI. The TCR originated in a man aged 55 to 69 with active or convalescent COVID-19. The sequenced sample consisted of peripheral blood. The chain combines TRBV2 with TRBJ2-7; D remains unclear. In DNA form, the CDR3 reads TGTGCCAGCAGTGAATCTGTCACCTTCGGAGTGAACGAGCAGTACTTC. This sequence encodes CASSESVTFGVNEQYF. Together with reference TRBV2 and TRBJ2-7, the CDR3 gives the full variable domain: EPEVTQTPSHQVTQMGQEVILRCVPISNHLYFYWYRQILGQKVEFLVSFYNNEISEKSEIFDDQFSVERPDGSNFTLKIRSTKLEDSAMYFCASSESVTFGVNEQYFGPGTRLTVT.